Here is one TCR beta chain with its context. This specimen belongs to a study of blood T cell repertoires in COVID-19. The wider study: From the United States, Italy and Spain came samples of acute and convalescent COVID-19. The cDNA or gDNA used as material had been derived from T cells, B-cell-depleted T cells, or PBMCs.

Per the authors' pipeline: The assay estimated nucleated cells by amplifying reference gene primers. TCRdb's table, derived via immunoSEQ multiplex PCR, lists solely in-frame clones and lacks some. V, J and clone size are taken as reported in that table, and D and trimming were inferred from the DNA itself. The table lists 81,000 or so clones, over 75% of them singletons, with around 12% in the top ten. The CDR3 runs 14 residues. The V gene's germline CDR1 is SGHTA and CDR2 FQGTGA. The trim removed 3 bases at V and 5 bases at J, leaving 4 bases unmatched. The source of this sequence is a man aged 65 to 79 with active or convalescent COVID-19. The sequencing sample was made of peripheral blood. This chain joins TRBV7-3 and TRBJ2-5; 9 nucleotides align to TRBD1. The DNA of the CDR3 is TGTGCCAGCAGCTTCACAGGGGGCAGGGAGACCCAGTACTTC. Its protein product is CASSFTGGRETQYF.